Listed here is a single T cell receptor (beta chain). This CDR3 is 19 amino acids long. The ends were cut back, 5 bases at V and 1 base at J, with 27 bases in the middle. Looked up from germline, CDR1 is MDHEN and CDR2 is SYDVKM. Here immunoSEQ multiplex PCR was the method, and the copy in TCRdb shows in-frame clones only, minus some. Of approximately 44,000 clones listed, around nine tenths are singletons. This sample is drawn from a study of T cell changes during pregnancy in multiple sclerosis. The V gene is TRBV28, the J gene TRBJ2-7; possible D gene TRBD1, 5 bases. Material: CD8+ T cells from peripheral blood mononuclear cells, obtained in the third trimester of pregnancy. The TCR sequence derives from a female donor with multiple sclerosis, enrolled in a pregnancy study. CDR3 DNA: TGTGCCAGCAGTGCAGAGTGGCAGGGTGGTAGTTTGGGTTCCTACGAGCAGTACTTC. This sequence encodes CASSAEWQGGSLGSYEQYF.